These 16 T cell receptor beta chains came from one sample sequenced in a study of blood T cells in healthy people across ages. Together with a sample-barcoded 5' primer, a J-beta primer mix was included in a second PCR lasting about 6 to 11 cycles. From the 5' RACE reads, TCRdb called clonotypes with MiXCR, one entry per CDR3 protein. The table shows around 750,000 distinct CDR3 sequences, with approximately 53% occurring only once. Material: blood. These receptors were collected from an older man in good health.

This clonotype was counted once. The chain is built from TRBV20-1 and TRBJ1-4; a weak D match, TRBD1 (5 bases). CDR1 is DFQATT, CDR2 SNEGSKA, per germline (reference sequence). V gave up 2 bases and J gave up 4 bases, with 11 bases separating them. The CDR3 runs to 14 residues. The CDR3 DNA reads as TGCAGTGCTAGACGCGGGGGTGGTAATGAAAAACTGTTTTTT. Its translation: CSARRGGGNEKLFF.

The chain carries TRBV21-1 and TRBJ2-7; TRBD1 is the table's D call and was not checked against the DNA. TRBV21-1 is a documented pseudogene. This CDR3 spans 16 amino acids. Here the CDR3 DNA reads TGTGCCAGCAGCAAAGCCCCACTACAGGGGGCGCGGGAGCAGTACTTC. Translating it yields CASSKAPLQGAREQYF.

As for this clonotype: At one boundary the junction diverges from the germline segment, which might be a read error. The chain employs TRBV7-2 and TRBJ2-7; 7 nucleotides line up with TRBD1. Looked up from germline, CDR1 is SGHTA and CDR2 is FQGNSA. This CDR3 is 15 amino acids long. The CDR3 loop is CASSPTGDPSNEQYF. CDR3 nucleotide sequence: TGTGCCAGCAGTCCTACAGGGGACCCCTCCAACGAGCAGTACTTC.

The V gene is TRBV11-1, the J gene TRBJ2-7, with D possibly called TRBD1 or TRBD2 (8 bases each). V was clipped by 7 bases and J by 7 bases, with 26 bases between them. This CDR3 has 16 amino acids. In germline, CDR1 is SGHAT, CDR2 FQDESV (reference sequence). This CDR3 is CASISGGTGGTNEQYF. The CDR3 DNA is TGTGCCAGCATCTCGGGGGGGACAGGCGGAACCAATGAGCAGTACTTC. Using reference TRBV11-1 and TRBJ2-7 for the parts outside the CDR3, the full variable domain is EAEVAQSPRYKITEKSQAVAFWCDPISGHATLYWYRQILGQGPELLVQFQDESVVDDSQLPKDRFSAERLKGVDSTLKIQPAELGDSAMYLCASISGGTGGTNEQYFGPGTRLTVT.

The V gene is TRBV6-1, the J gene TRBJ2-6; maybe TRBD1 (7 bases). Germline V gene sequence: CDR1 MNHNS, CDR2 SASEGT. Trimming left V 4 bases short and J 0 bases short, with 19 bases between. The CDR3 totals 19 residues. In nucleotides, the CDR3 is TGTGCCAGCAGTGGCTTAACAGGGGTCGGGAGCTCTGGGGCCAACGTCCTGACTTTC. Amino acid sequence: CASSGLTGVGSSGANVLTF.

To note about this clonotype: At one boundary the junction diverges from the germline segment, which might be a read error. The chain has TRBV20-1 and TRBJ2-5; no firm D call. Looked up from germline, CDR1 is DFQATT and CDR2 is SNEGSKA (reference sequence). The CDR3 loop spans 15 amino acids. Written as DNA, the CDR3 is TGCAGTGCTAGAAGGGCAGGTGAAGGGCAAGGGACCCAGTACTTC. Translating gives CSARRAGEGQGTQYF.

Of note for this clonotype: At one end, the junction sequence differs from germline, possibly due to a read error. The V call is TRBV7-9, the J call TRBJ1-1, with D maybe TRBD1 (5 bases). The length of the CDR3 is 12 residues. Germline CDR1 is SEHNR and CDR2 is FQNEAQ (reference sequence). CDR3 sequence: CASNLQVTEAFF. The CDR3 coding sequence is TGTGCCAGCAACTTACAGGTCACTGAAGCTTTCTTT.

This clonotype was observed once. The junction and the germline gene differ at one end; a read error may be behind it. The chain recombines TRBV10-3 with TRBJ2-5, with D hard to call. Germline CDR1 and CDR2: ENHRY and SYGVKD. This CDR3 region has 13 residues. The chain's CDR3 is CATTVGYQETQYF. For the CDR3, the DNA is TGCGCCACCACGGTTGGGTACCAAGAGACCCAGTACTTC.

The V and J genes are TRBV7-2 and TRBJ1-2; D remains ambiguous. Deletions cut 5 bases from V and 0 bases from J, with 16 bases between. The CDR3 contains 16 residues. Germline assignment: CDR1 SGHTA and CDR2 FQGNSA. CDR3 DNA: TGTGCCAGCAGCGGGTCTAGGGCGGTAGCTAACTATGGCTACACCTTC. Translated: CASSGSRAVANYGYTF.

A few counts support this clonotype. This sequence joins TRBV10-3 and TRBJ2-3; no reliable D call. Trimming cost V 8 bases and J 3 bases, with 12 bases left between them. Germline V CDR1 and CDR2: ENHRY, SYGVKD. The CDR3 has 13 residues. DNA of the CDR3: TGTGCCATCGGGCCAGCCGGAACAGATACGCAGTATTTT. It encodes CAIGPAGTDTQYF.

This clonotype showed up just a few times. V usage is TRBV4-2 and J usage is TRBJ2-3; a possible D gene is TRBD2 (6 bases). The CDR3 loop spans 15 amino acids. The germline V gene has CDR1 LGHNA and CDR2 YNFKEQ. V was trimmed by 1 base and J by 2 bases, leaving 10 bases between them. The CDR3 loop is CASSQGPGVTDTQYF. The CDR3 DNA reads TGTGCCAGCAGCCAAGGTCCGGGAGTCACAGATACGCAGTATTTT.

There are many counts of this clonotype. This sequence joins TRBV5-1 and TRBJ2-1; tentative D call: TRBD1 (7 bases). With 4 bases removed from V and 2 bases from J, the gap between germline ends came to 13 bases. The CDR3 length is 15 residues. Germline-derived CDR1 and CDR2 are SGHRS and YFSETQ. CDR3 amino acids: CASSPGGGAYNEQFF. The DNA of the CDR3 is TGCGCCAGCAGCCCCGGAGGGGGCGCCTACAATGAGCAGTTCTTC.

This clonotype appeared once. The chain uses TRBV29-1 and TRBJ2-1, with 8 bases identical to TRBD2. TRBJ2-7 matches the DNA end more closely, so the J call is doubtful. Germline loops: CDR1 SQVTM, CDR2 ANQGSEA. The length of the CDR3 is 14 residues. The CDR3: CSVHGRAAYNEQYF. For the CDR3, the DNA is TGCAGCGTTCACGGGAGGGCCGCCTACAATGAGCAGTACTTC.

Only a few counts were recorded for this clonotype. The J gene is TRBJ1-1, the V gene TRBV7-2; 9 bases match TRBD1. Trimming cost V 5 bases and J 0 bases; bases outside gene matches: 4. Per the germline V gene, CDR1 is SGHTA and CDR2 is FQGNSA. CDR3 length equals 15 residues. The CDR3 DNA sequence: TGTGCCAGCAGCCTCCGGACAGGGGTGAACACTGAAGCTTTCTTT. Encoded protein: CASSLRTGVNTEAFF.

This clonotype was detected only once. This chain uses TRBV5-1 with TRBJ2-5; D gene uncertain. This CDR3 region has 13 residues. Germline CDR1 SGHRS, CDR2 YFSETQ. With 4 bases removed from V and 3 bases from J, the gap between germline ends came to 10 bases. The CDR3 DNA reads TGCGCCAGCAGCCCAGAAATGGAAGAGACCCAGTACTTC. Protein: CASSPEMEETQYF. The full variable domain, rest sourced from reference TRBV5-1 and TRBJ2-5, is KAGVTQTPRYLIKTRGQQVTLSCSPISGHRSVSWYQQTPGQGLQFLFEYFSETQRNKGNFPGRFSGRQFSNSRSEMNVSTLELGDSALYLCASSPEMEETQYFGPGTRLLVL.

The V call is TRBV7-9, the J call TRBJ2-1; 7 positions agree with TRBD1. V lost 4 bases to trimming and J lost 3 bases; unmatched junction nucleotides: 6. Per the germline V gene, CDR1 is SEHNR and CDR2 is FQNEAQ (reference sequence). The CDR3 extends over 15 amino acids. The CDR3 DNA sequence: TGTGCCAGCAGCTCCAGGGACAGTAACTACAATGAGCAGTTCTTC. As protein: CASSSRDSNYNEQFF.